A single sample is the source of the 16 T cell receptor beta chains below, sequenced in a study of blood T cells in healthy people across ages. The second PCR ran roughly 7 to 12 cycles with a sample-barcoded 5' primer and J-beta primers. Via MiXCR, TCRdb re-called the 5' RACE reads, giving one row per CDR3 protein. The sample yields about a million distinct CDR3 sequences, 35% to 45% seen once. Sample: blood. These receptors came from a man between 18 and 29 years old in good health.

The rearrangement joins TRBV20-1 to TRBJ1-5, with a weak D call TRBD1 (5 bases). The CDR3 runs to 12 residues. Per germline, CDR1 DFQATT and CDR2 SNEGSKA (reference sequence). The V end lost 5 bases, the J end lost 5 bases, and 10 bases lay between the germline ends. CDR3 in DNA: TGCAGTGCTGCCCGACAGTATCAGCCCCAGCATTTT. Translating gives CSAARQYQPQHF.

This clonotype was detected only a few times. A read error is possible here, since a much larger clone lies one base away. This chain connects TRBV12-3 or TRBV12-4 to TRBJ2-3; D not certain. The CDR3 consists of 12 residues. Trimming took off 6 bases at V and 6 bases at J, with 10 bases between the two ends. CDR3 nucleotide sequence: TGTGCCAGCAGGTTACTGGGGGATACGCAGTATTTT. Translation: CASRLLGDTQYF.

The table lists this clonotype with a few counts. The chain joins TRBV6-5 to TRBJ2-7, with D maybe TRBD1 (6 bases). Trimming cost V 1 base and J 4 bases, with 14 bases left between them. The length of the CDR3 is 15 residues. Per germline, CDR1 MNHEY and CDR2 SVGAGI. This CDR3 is CASSYYRDTLYEQYF. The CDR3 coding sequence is TGTGCCAGCAGTTACTACCGGGACACCCTATACGAGCAGTACTTC.

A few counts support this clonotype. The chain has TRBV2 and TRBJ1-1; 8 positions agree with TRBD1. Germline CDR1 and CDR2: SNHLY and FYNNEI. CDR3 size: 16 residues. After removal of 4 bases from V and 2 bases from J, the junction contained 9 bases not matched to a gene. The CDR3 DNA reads TGTGCCAGCAGTGGGGGGGACAGGAGTTTTAACACTGAAGCTTTCTTT. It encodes CASSGGDRSFNTEAFF.

CDR3 DNA: TGCGCCAGCAGCCACGGGACAGGGACCACTGAAGCTTTCTTT. Translating gives CASSHGTGTTEAFF. This sequence joins TRBV4-3 and TRBJ1-1; TRBD1 aligns across 9 bases. V shed 3 bases and J 4 bases; nucleotides not matched to a gene: 3. The CDR3 extends over 14 amino acids. Per germline, CDR1 LGHNA and CDR2 YSLEER.

The CDR3 DNA follows: TGCAGTGCTAGAGATACCCAGGGTTATCAAGAGACCCAGTACTTC. Translating gives CSARDTQGYQETQYF. This chain links TRBV20-1 with TRBJ2-5; tentatively, D is TRBD1 (5 bases). Between the trimmed V and J ends, which lost 0 bases and 2 bases, there was a span of 13 bases. The V gene's germline CDR1 is DFQATT and CDR2 SNEGSKA (reference sequence). The CDR3 covers 15 residues.

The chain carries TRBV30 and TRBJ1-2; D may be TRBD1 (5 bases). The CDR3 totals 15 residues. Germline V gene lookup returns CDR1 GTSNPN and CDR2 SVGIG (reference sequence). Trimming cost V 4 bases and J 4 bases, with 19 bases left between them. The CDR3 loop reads CAWTMTVNIRYGYTF. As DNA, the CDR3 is TGTGCCTGGACCATGACAGTAAACATCCGCTATGGCTACACCTTC. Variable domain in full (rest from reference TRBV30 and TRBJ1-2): SQTIHQWPATLVQPVGSPLSLECTVEGTSNPNLYWYRQAAGRGLQLLFYSVGIGQISSEVPQNLSASRPQDRQFILSSKKLLLSDSGFYLCAWTMTVNIRYGYTFGSGTRLTVV.

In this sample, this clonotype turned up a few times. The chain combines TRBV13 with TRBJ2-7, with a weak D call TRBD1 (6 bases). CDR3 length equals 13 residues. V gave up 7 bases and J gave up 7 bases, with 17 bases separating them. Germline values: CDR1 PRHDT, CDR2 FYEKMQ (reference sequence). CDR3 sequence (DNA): TGTGCCAGCACCTCACAGGGTCGGGATGAGCAGTACTTC. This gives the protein CASTSQGRDEQYF.

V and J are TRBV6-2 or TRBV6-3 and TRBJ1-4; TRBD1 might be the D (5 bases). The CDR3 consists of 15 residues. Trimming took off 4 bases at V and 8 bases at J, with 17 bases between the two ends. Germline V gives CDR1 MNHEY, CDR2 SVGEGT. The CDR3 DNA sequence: TGTGCCAGCAGTTCTCGACAGCTCCGAGGGGAAAAACTGTTTTTT. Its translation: CASSSRQLRGEKLFF.

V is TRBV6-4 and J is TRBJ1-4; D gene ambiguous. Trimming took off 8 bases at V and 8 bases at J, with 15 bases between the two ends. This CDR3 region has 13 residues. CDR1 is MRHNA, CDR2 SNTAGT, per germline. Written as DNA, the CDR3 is TGTGCCAGCGCGAGAAGTCATCGGGAAAAACTGTTTTTT. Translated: CASARSHREKLFF.

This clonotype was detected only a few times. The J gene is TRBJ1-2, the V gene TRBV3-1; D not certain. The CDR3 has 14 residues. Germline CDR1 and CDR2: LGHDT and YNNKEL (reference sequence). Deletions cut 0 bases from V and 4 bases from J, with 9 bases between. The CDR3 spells CASSQDGLTYGYTF. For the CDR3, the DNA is TGTGCCAGCAGCCAAGACGGCCTAACCTATGGCTACACCTTC.

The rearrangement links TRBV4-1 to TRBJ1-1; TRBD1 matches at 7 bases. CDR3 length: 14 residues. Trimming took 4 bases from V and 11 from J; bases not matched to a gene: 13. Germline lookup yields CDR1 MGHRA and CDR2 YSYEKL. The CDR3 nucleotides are TGCGCCAGCAGCCGACAGACAGGGCCCGTCGGGGCTTTCTTT. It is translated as CASSRQTGPVGAFF.

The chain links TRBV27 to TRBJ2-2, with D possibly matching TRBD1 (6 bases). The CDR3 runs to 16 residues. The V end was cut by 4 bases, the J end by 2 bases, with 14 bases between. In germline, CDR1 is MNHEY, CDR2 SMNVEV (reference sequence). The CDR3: CASSSNRALNTGELFF. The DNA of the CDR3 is TGTGCCAGCAGTTCGAACAGGGCGTTAAACACCGGGGAGCTGTTTTTT.

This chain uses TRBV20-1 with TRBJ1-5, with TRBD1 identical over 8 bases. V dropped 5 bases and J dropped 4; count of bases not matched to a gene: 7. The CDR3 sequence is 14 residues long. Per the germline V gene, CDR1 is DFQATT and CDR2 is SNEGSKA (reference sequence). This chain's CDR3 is CSASRQGRNQPQHF. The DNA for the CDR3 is TGCAGTGCTTCGAGACAGGGGCGGAATCAGCCCCAGCATTTT.

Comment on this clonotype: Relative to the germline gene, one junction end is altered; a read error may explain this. The CDR3 region has the DNA TGTGCCGGCAGCCCGTCGGGCACTATCTACGAGCAGTACTTC. Translating it yields CAGSPSGTIYEQYF. The chain is built from TRBV7-9 and TRBJ2-7; no clear D gene. The CDR3 totals 14 residues. Per the germline V gene, CDR1 is SEHNR and CDR2 is FQNEAQ (reference sequence).

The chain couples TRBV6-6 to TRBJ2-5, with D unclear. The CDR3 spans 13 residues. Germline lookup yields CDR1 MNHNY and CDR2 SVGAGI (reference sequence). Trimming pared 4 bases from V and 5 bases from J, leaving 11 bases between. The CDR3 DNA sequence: TGTGCCAGCAGTTCAGTAAAGGTCGAGACCCAGTACTTC. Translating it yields CASSSVKVETQYF.